Included here is one TCR beta chain sequence, with context. At least ten counts were recorded for this clonotype. Its antigen target is currently unknown. Base qualities are missing; no much larger clone stands one base away. Reading the germline V gene (reference sequence) gives CDR1 GTSNPN and CDR2 SVGIG. The CDR3 sequence holds 11 residues, the cysteine and phenylalanine included. CDR3 DNA is the only sequence kept; it has 33 bases, read in frame from the first base. V is reduced by 5 bases and J by 1 base, leaving a spacing of 5 bases between them. Library construction relied on multiplex PCR. This sample was sequenced with an Illumina HiSeq 4000. TCR beta libraries were built with iRepertoire HTBI primers and Arm-PCR amplification of CDR3 regions. Before sequencing, the PCR products went through gel purification. The paper's processing steps were these. Gene usage analysis of CDR3 amino acid clonotypes relied on the 62 TRBV and fewer than 15 TRBJ segments identified across samples. Filtered high-quality paired reads were merged into contigs using COPE and FqMerger. BLAST was used to align contigs to IMGT TRBV, TRBD and TRBJ reference genes, and CDR3 was defined according to IMGT. Any clonotype with a frequency above 0.1% was classified as a highly expanded clone. Shannon entropy served as the measure of repertoire diversity, while the Gini coefficient captured V-J evenness. A clonotype found in more than one individual was treated as public. TCRdb ran its own pipeline on the public reads, namely fastp trimming at Q25 and MiXCR clone calling, and kept in-frame beta chains. Every distinct CDR3 protein forms one entry, paired with its most common genes and DNA. These V and J calls derive from TCRdb rather than the authors' analysis. The sample includes 500,000 or so distinct CDR3 sequences, with under 20% observed a single time. The top ten clones comprise 9.5% to 15% of the sample.

This sample's time point label indicates: newly diagnosed GD, antithyroid drugs for less than 3 months. For both TCR sequencing and RNA sequencing, RNA was extracted from PBMCs in TRIzol. The diagnosis of Graves' disease was made according to American Thyroid Association guidelines. Patients were recruited from an endocrinology department in Xi'an, China. Each patient gave around 9 milliliters of peripheral blood, collected in an EDTA anticoagulant tube. Ficoll Paque Plus density gradient separation was used to isolate PBMCs, and no further T cell sorting was performed. RNA quality was checked with an Agilent 2100 Bioanalyzer and agarose gel, and concentration with a NanoDrop 2000. The source of the sample is a study of regulatory T cells in long-lasting Graves disease (dated by TCRdb to the early 2020s). Looking at the study overall: In the newly diagnosed Graves' disease group, patients had been taking antithyroid drugs for less than 3 months. The study was registered as a clinical trial and conducted in China. Persistent Graves' disease patients were compared with newly diagnosed Graves' disease patients by peripheral blood TCR sequencing and RNA sequencing. TCR sequencing covered 13 persistent and 20 or so newly diagnosed Graves' disease patients, some 33 samples in total.

What the study reported, not specific to this receptor: Only peripheral blood was studied, because thyroid tissue, the primary lesion, was inaccessible. A larger number of public clonotypes was shared among persistent patients (approximately 3,000) than among newly diagnosed patients (roughly 980). The authors noted that the small sample size was a limitation that may lower accuracy. Sequencing and analysis were restricted to the TCR beta chain. Persistent Graves' disease patients showed lower TCR Shannon entropy and fewer highly expanded clones than newly diagnosed patients, suggesting clonal expansion. TRBV28, TRBJ1-2 and TRBJ2-5 were preferentially used in persistent disease, while TRBV20-1 and TRBJ2-1 were favored in newly diagnosed disease.

These data were likewise used in another study, on T cells in Graves' hyperthyroidism and ophthalmopathy. In that second paper, the authors write: Stable Graves' hyperthyroidism was defined as the absence of progression to ophthalmopathy over 18 months of follow-up. Hyperthyroidism patients were aged 18 to 65 years and newly diagnosed, with disease duration of less than 2 months. The study excluded patients with uncontrolled infections, other autoimmune diseases, pregnancy or lactation. Diagnoses were based on clinical symptoms, serum thyroxine and TRAb, thyroid ultrasound and orbital computed tomography. The TCR CDR3 was subjected to a first round of RT-PCR using the HTBI primer set and the Qiagen OneStep RT-PCR kit. Most expanded thyroid clonotypes (frequency above 0.001) were also detected in blood, a finding suggesting that blood repertoires may reflect thyroid immune responses. In cross-validation, a model built on a 13 V-J signature told ophthalmopathy apart from stable hyperthyroidism with 85% to 90% sensitivity and roughly 83% specificity, and in testing the same model reached 80%/75%. In validation, progression to ophthalmopathy was predicted by the model with 70% to 71% sensitivity and around 75% specificity, a median of approximately 6.5 months before onset. To identify distinguishing TCR V-J signatures, a discovery cohort of around 100 patients was used, comprising 43 with Graves' ophthalmopathy and approximately 58 with stable Graves' hyperthyroidism. Whether ophthalmopathy could be predicted prospectively was tested in an independent validation cohort made up of 18 to 20 hyperthyroidism patients plus 17 patients who later progressed to ophthalmopathy. The approximately 90 discovery patients were randomly split 7:3 into training and test sets. In more than 5 Graves' hyperthyroidism patients, the study also compared T-cell repertoires from thyroid tissue with T-cell repertoires from blood. Once sampling was done, hyperthyroidism patients were given methimazole at a starting dose of 30 mg daily, whereas ophthalmopathy patients were given high-dose intravenous methylprednisolone. The libraries were constructed in a second round of multiplex PCR and then size-selected and purified. The libraries were sequenced on an Illumina HiSeq2000 using paired-end 100 bp reads. Raw data were processed with SOAPnuke, discarding reads with adapters, uncalled bases, mean Phred below 15, or no exact constant-primer or identifier match. High-quality paired reads were merged with COPE v1.2.5, and unique nucleotide sequences were defined as clonotypes. MiTCR v1.1 was used to align clonotypes to the IMGT TRBV, TRBD and TRBJ reference segments. The analysis included only V-J combinations with a frequency above 0.0001, which together covered more than 99% of the repertoires. A TCS score was defined as the ratio of F50 (clonal expansion) to E x V (chaos), with BLOSUM62-based TCRdist applied between CDR3 peptides within each V-J. Welch's t-statistics and random forest reduced 514 V-J features to about 13, which were used in a naive Bayes classifier (R e1071). Sample size was not statistically predetermined, and blinding of investigators to group allocation was not performed. The paper describes TCR Vbeta CDR3 sequencing of about 140 peripheral blood samples, made up of 43 ophthalmopathy patients, more than 70 hyperthyroidism patients and roughly 17 progressor patients.

The TCR comes from a man aged 35 to 55 with Graves disease. Donor details come from another sample of the same person, matched by shared clones. This sequence uses TRBV30 and TRBJ1-1, with no D gene named confidently. Sequencing was performed on peripheral blood mononuclear cells (PBMCs), taken at new diagnosis, from a patient treated with antithyroid drugs. The nucleotide sequence reads as follows: TGTGCCTGGGGTCAGAACACTGAAGCTTTCTTT. The encoded protein is CAWGQNTEAFF.